This TCR beta chain is drawn from a study of blood T cell repertoires in COVID-19 (dated by TCRdb to the early 2020s). Context from the whole study: Samples covering the acute and convalescent phases of COVID-19 were provided by collaborators in the United States, Italy and Spain. The prospective study material was composed of cDNA or gDNA derived from T cells, B-cell-depleted T cells, or PBMCs. Subjects who had been exposed to COVID-19, were actively infected with it, or had recovered from it provided the deeply sampled blood TCRbeta repertoires that made up the dataset. A freely available public database, intended as a resource for researchers studying the immune response to SARS-CoV-2, is where the repertoires were released. The samples were drawn from two sources: the first 160 participants of the ongoing ImmuneRACE study, and 1,200 or so subjects contributed by 6 global collaborators. Sample metadata almost always included a de-identified subject ID, COVID-19 status, age in years and sex. HLA class I and class II types, where available, came from metadata supplied by the sample provider rather than from assay-based typing.

This clone was detected only once. No antigen is known for it. No base qualities exist here, and no much larger clone lies one base off it. The immunoSEQ Assay, a bias-controlled multiplex PCR, was used to amplify TCRbeta CDR3 regions from genomic DNA. The paper's processing steps were these. Nucleated cell counts per sample were estimated from amplification of reference gene primers within the assay. To quantify the absolute abundance of each unique TCRbeta CDR3 rearrangement, sequence reads were collapsed and filtered. For each sample, productive Simpson clonality was calculated by taking the square root of Simpson's diversity index across productive rearrangements. The source is immuneACCESS, and TCRdb retained only in-frame sequences with V and J called. Part of the clones is not carried over; for the studies checked, unresolved V genes explain less than half of this, and the remainder is unexplained. The DNA gave D and trimming, while V, J and clone size come from that table. The sample table shows around 380,000 clones, and about 90% are seen once. The ten largest clones add up to 1% to 1.5% of the sample.

Participants in the prospective study were aged roughly 18 to 95 years, lived in about two dozen United States geographic areas, and enrolled through a virtual design. To assign participants to cohorts, the prospective study relied on clinical history that participants themselves reported in a screening survey and a study questionnaire. Recovered participants in ImmuneRACE Cohort 3 were defined as having two consecutive negative NP/OP PCR tests, clearance from a healthcare professional, or resolution of symptoms. In the prospective study, mobile phlebotomists collected whole blood, serum and a nasopharyngeal or oropharyngeal swab from each participant. Prospective study participants could optionally give additional blood draws and questionnaires over an approximately two-month period. Blood samples from the prospective study were shipped frozen or at room temperature prior to DNA extraction. Study-wide findings and limitations: The amount of clinical and demographic metadata varied by source and participant and was provided uncurated.

From cysteine to phenylalanine, the CDR3 is 13 amino acids long. Just the 39-base CDR3 DNA is kept, in frame starting at base 1. V loses 2 bases of germline sequence and J loses 2 bases, and the interval between the two ends is 8 bases. CDR1 GTSNPN and CDR2 SVGIG are derived from the germline V gene (reference sequence). The rearranged chain carries TRBV30 and TRBJ2-3; a weak D assignment points to TRBD1 (5 bases agree). This sequence was found in a man younger than 45 who had recovered from COVID-19. The sequencing input was PBMCs or T cells enriched from blood (not recorded which). The CDR3 is CAWSRQFTDTQYF. Here is the DNA: TGTGCCTGGAGTCGACAGTTCACAGATACGCAGTATTTT.